The clone carrying this T cell receptor (beta chain) was observed a single time. Profiling relied on immunoSEQ multiplex PCR, and the TCRdb table lists in-frame clones only, not all of them. The data contain roughly 330,000 clones, 70% to 90% of them singletons. Looked up from germline, CDR1 is SGDLS and CDR2 is YYNGEE. The CDR3 length is 15 residues. V lost 4 bases and J 0 bases, leaving 11 bases between the germline ends. This entry is derived from a study of blood T cell repertoires in COVID-19. Study information: There were acute and convalescent COVID-19 samples, and they came from the United States, Italy and Spain. Nucleic acid was either cDNA or gDNA, and it came from T cells, B-cell-depleted T cells, or PBMCs.

The TCR originated in a young man who had recovered from COVID-19. The material sequenced was peripheral blood. The chain links TRBV9 to TRBJ2-1, with D hard to call. The CDR3 reads CASSPTDSSYNEQFF. The DNA for the CDR3 is TGTGCCAGCAGCCCTACCGATAGCTCCTACAATGAGCAGTTCTTC. The full variable domain, in which reference TRBV9 and TRBJ2-1 provide the parts outside the CDR3, is DSGVTQTPKHLITATGQRVTLRCSPRSGDLSVYWYQQSLDQGLQFLIQYYNGEERAKGNILERFSAQQFPDLHSELNLSSLELGDSALYFCASSPTDSSYNEQFFGPGTRLTVL.